This entry lists 6 T cell receptor beta chains sequenced from one sample in a study of blood T cell repertoires in COVID-19. TCRdb's table, derived via immunoSEQ multiplex PCR, lists solely in-frame clones and lacks some. The data show approximately 200,000 clones, about 88% seen once. The sequencing input was peripheral blood. The source of these receptors is a man in his 70s with acute or convalescent COVID-19.

This clone was recorded once. The chain employs TRBV12-3 or TRBV12-4 and TRBJ2-5; perhaps TRBD1 as D (5 bases). The CDR3 sequence is 13 residues long. Trimming removed 4 bases from V and 3 bases from J, with 9 bases in between. CDR3 loop: CASSSTEEETQYF. DNA of the CDR3: TGTGCCAGCAGTTCGACAGAAGAAGAGACCCAGTACTTC.

This rearrangement joins TRBV5-6 to TRBJ2-7; TRBD1 is a possible D gene (6 bases). V shed 0 bases and J shed 4 bases, with 14 bases lying between them. Germline V gene sequence: CDR1 SGHDT, CDR2 YYEEEE. The CDR3 has 15 amino acids. Here the CDR3 DNA reads TGTGCCAGCAGCTTGGCCTCGAAAGGGGGATACGAGCAGTACTTC. It yields the protein CASSLASKGGYEQYF.

This chain connects TRBV5-1 to TRBJ2-7; 15 bases align to TRBD2. The junction had 2 bases not matched to a gene; V was cut back by 4 bases and J by 6 bases. CDR3 length: 14 residues. The germline V gene encodes CDR1 SGHRS and CDR2 YFSETQ. In DNA, the CDR3 is TGCGCCAGCAGCCAGGGACTAGCGGGAGGCGAGCAGTACTTC. Translated, it gives CASSQGLAGGEQYF.

The V call is TRBV30, the J call TRBJ2-7, with a tentative D call TRBD1 (5 bases). Germline-derived CDR1 and CDR2 are GTSNPN and SVGIG (reference sequence). Trimming removed 3 bases at V and 4 bases at J, with 7 bases between. The CDR3 has 11 amino acids. The CDR3: CAWRDRYEQYF. Here the CDR3 DNA reads TGTGCCTGGAGAGACAGATACGAGCAGTACTTC.

This clone was picked up a small number of times. V usage is TRBV3-1 (or the pseudogene TRBV3-2) and J usage is TRBJ2-7, with D possibly matching TRBD1 (6 bases). V lost 1 base and J lost 0, with 19 bases in between. CDR3 size: 18 residues. The germline CDR1 and CDR2 sequences are LGHDT and YNNKEL (reference sequence). CDR3 loop: CASSQGWTADTSSYEQYF. CDR3 coding DNA: TGTGCCAGCAGCCAAGGTTGGACAGCCGATACCAGCTCCTACGAGCAGTACTTC.

The chain combines TRBV15 with TRBJ2-5, with D tentatively TRBD2 (6 bases). CDR1 is LNHNV, CDR2 YYDKDF, per germline (reference sequence). V dropped 5 bases and J dropped 0 bases, with 10 bases sitting between them. The CDR3 consists of 14 residues. The CDR3 sequence: CATSGRTYQETQYF. The CDR3 coding sequence is TGTGCCACCAGCGGGAGGACATACCAAGAGACCCAGTACTTC.